Following are 17 T cell receptor beta chains from one sample sequenced in a study of spatial heterogeneity in lung cancer (dated by TCRdb to the late 2010s). Study-wide conclusions, independent of this receptor: The number of expanded intratumoral alpha and beta TCRs correlated with the tumor nonsynonymous mutation count.

The sample's time point label is to be understood as: sample taken at primary tumor resection. To prepare the library, 5' RACE was applied. Sequenced using a NextSeq 500. The raw public reads went through TCRdb reprocessing: fastp at Q25, MiXCR clone calling, in-frame beta chains kept. A single entry per CDR3 protein holds the most common genes and DNA from its merged rows. The sample has approximately 18,000 distinct CDR3 sequences on record, 4.5% to 7% of them singletons. In total, the top ten clones hold 10% of the sample. Antigen specificity for these receptors is unknown. The sequencing used lung tumor tissue, collected at surgery. The receptors were gathered from a female donor with early-stage non-small cell lung cancer.

Many counts were recorded for this clonotype. An end of the junction does not agree with germline; a read error may underlie this. V and J are TRBV7-7 and TRBJ2-5; either TRBD1 or TRBD2 may supply D (6 bases each). This CDR3 is 15 amino acids long. Germline values: CDR1 SSHAT, CDR2 FNYEAQ (reference sequence). The CDR3: CASSRGLPEQETQYF. In DNA form, the CDR3 reads TGTGCTAGCAGCAGGGGACTTCCCGAACAAGAGACCCAGTACTTC.

This clonotype was detected only a few times. The rearrangement joins TRBV5-1 to TRBJ2-5, with a possible D match to TRBD1 (6 bases). The CDR3 extends over 15 amino acids. Germline loops: CDR1 SGHRS, CDR2 YFSETQ. V lost 0 bases and J lost 4, with 13 bases in between. The CDR3 reads CASSLGRGLRETQYF. The CDR3 nucleotides are TGCGCCAGCAGCTTGGGCAGGGGCCTGAGAGAGACCCAGTACTTC. The full variable domain, rest sourced from reference TRBV5-1 and TRBJ2-5, is KAGVTQTPRYLIKTRGQQVTLSCSPISGHRSVSWYQQTPGQGLQFLFEYFSETQRNKGNFPGRFSGRQFSNSRSEMNVSTLELGDSALYLCASSLGRGLRETQYFGPGTRLLVL.

Judged by abundance, this clonotype is medium-sized. The rearrangement uses TRBV2 and TRBJ1-6; D is unclear. CDR1 is SNHLY and CDR2 is FYNNEI in the germline V gene. V was shortened by 8 bases and J by 10 bases, with 15 bases between the two germline ends. The CDR3 loop spans 13 amino acids. CDR3 in DNA: TGTGCCAGCGAGGTCGAACGCGAATCACCCCTCCACTTT. It translates to CASEVERESPLHF.

This clonotype appeared many times. This chain joins TRBV5-4 and TRBJ2-3, with 8 bases matching TRBD2. The V gene end was trimmed by 0 bases and the J gene end by 5 bases; junction bases not matched to a gene: 23. Germline CDR1 reads SGHNT; CDR2 reads YYREEE (reference sequence). This CDR3 has 21 residues. The CDR3 here is CASSLESGELISGRAKDTQYF. CDR3 bases: TGTGCCAGCAGCTTGGAGTCAGGGGAACTAATCTCCGGGAGGGCCAAAGATACGCAGTATTTT.

Ten or more counts support this clonotype. The V call is TRBV2, the J call TRBJ2-7; 7 nucleotides match TRBD1. Germline lookup yields CDR1 SNHLY and CDR2 FYNNEI. V shed 8 bases and J 5 bases; nucleotides not matched to a gene: 9. This CDR3 has 13 amino acids. DNA for the CDR3: TGTGCCAGCCTACGGGGACAGAGCAACGAGCAGTACTTC. The encoded protein is CASLRGQSNEQYF.

This clonotype has a count of ten or more. The CDR3 here is CSSRGLANEQFF. DNA for the CDR3: TGCAGTTCCAGAGGACTGGCGAATGAGCAGTTCTTC. The chain uses TRBV20-1 and TRBJ2-1, with TRBD2 as a possible D gene (5 bases). Germline V gene lookup returns CDR1 DFQATT and CDR2 SNEGSKA (reference sequence). V lost 8 bases and J 7 bases, leaving 15 bases between the germline ends. The CDR3 runs 12 residues.

This clonotype is labeled as medium-sized (0.01 to 0.1%). The chain uses TRBV6-2 or TRBV6-3 and TRBJ1-1; D is undetermined. The germline V and J ends were trimmed by 7 bases and 4 bases, with 16 bases remaining between them. The CDR3 totals 14 residues. Germline CDR1 reads MNHEY; CDR2 reads SVGEGT. CDR3 in amino acids: CASTPRWEGTEAFF. The CDR3 nucleotides read TGTGCCAGCACCCCTCGGTGGGAGGGCACTGAAGCTTTCTTT.

This clonotype rates as medium-sized. The V and J genes are TRBV4-2 and TRBJ2-1; 10 bases line up with TRBD2. There are 17 residues in the CDR3. V lost 1 base, J lost 6 bases, and 9 bases stayed unmatched. Germline CDR1 is LGHNA and CDR2 is YNFKEQ. The CDR3 region is CASSQVPSGRGTNEQFF. The CDR3 DNA is TGTGCCAGCAGCCAAGTACCTAGCGGGAGAGGTACCAATGAGCAGTTCTTC.

The table lists this clonotype with many counts. The chain employs TRBV21-1 and TRBJ2-1; TRBD2, as called in the table, went unchecked against the DNA. TRBV21-1 is a pseudogene segment. This CDR3 is 13 amino acids long. The CDR3 is CAHGTSHYNEQFF. In nucleotides, the CDR3 is TGTGCCCACGGGACTAGCCACTACAATGAGCAGTTCTTC.

This clonotype occurred many times. The rearrangement joins TRBV7-2 to TRBJ1-6; the match to TRBD1 covers 7 bases. Germline loops: CDR1 SGHTA, CDR2 FQGNSA. V gave up 5 bases and J gave up 15 bases; unmatched junction bases: 7. This CDR3 is 12 amino acids long. CDR3 nucleotide sequence: TGTGCCAGCAGCAGACAGGGTATGGGCCTCCACTTT. Encoded protein: CASSRQGMGLHF.

V usage is TRBV7-3 and J usage is TRBJ2-1; TRBD2 agrees at 7 bases. The V segment lost 0 bases and the J segment 9 bases; nucleotides outside the gene matches: 14. CDR3 length equals 17 residues. Germline CDR1 and CDR2: SGHTA and FQGTGA. CDR3 coding DNA: TGTGCCAGCAGCTTAACAGGACTAGATGCCGTTAGAGGTGAGCAGTTCTTC. Translation: CASSLTGLDAVRGEQFF. The variable domain in full, with the rest retrieved from reference TRBV7-3 and TRBJ2-1, is GAGVSQTPSNKVTEKGKYVELRCDPISGHTALYWYRQSLGQGPEFLIYFQGTGAADDSGLPNDRFFAVRPEGSVSTLKIQRTERGDSAVYLCASSLTGLDAVRGEQFFGPGTRLTVL.

In this sample, this clonotype turned up many times. The J gene is TRBJ2-6, the V gene TRBV9; D is perhaps TRBD1 (7 bases). V shed 0 bases and J shed 2 bases, with 9 bases lying between them. The CDR3 sequence is 16 residues long. Germline V gene sequence: CDR1 SGDLS, CDR2 YYNGEE. CDR3 DNA sequence: TGTGCCAGCAGCGTAGGCAGGGGGGCTGGGGCCAACGTCCTGACTTTC. Translating gives CASSVGRGAGANVLTF.

This clonotype appeared many times. This chain joins TRBV7-3 and TRBJ2-3; D perhaps matches TRBD1 (5 bases). The CDR3 has 15 amino acids. CDR1 and CDR2 (germline): SGHTA, FQGTGA. The V end was cut by 5 bases, the J end by 4 bases, with 16 bases between. CDR3 region: CASSPGPWDADTQYF. The CDR3 nucleotides are TGTGCCAGCAGCCCAGGGCCCTGGGATGCAGATACGCAGTATTTT.

Ten or more counts support this clonotype. The chain uses TRBV29-1 and TRBJ2-2; weak D call: TRBD2 (5 bases). V was pared by 4 bases and J by 5 bases, with 14 bases between. The CDR3 sequence is 14 residues long. Germline V gene data show CDR1 as SQVTM and CDR2 as ANQGSEA. The DNA of the CDR3 is TGCAGCGTTGGTGAGGGAGATAGGACCGGGGAGCTGTTTTTT. The encoded protein is CSVGEGDRTGELFF.

This clonotype was counted ten times or more. This rearrangement joins TRBV6-6 to TRBJ1-5, with 9 nucleotides matching TRBD1. V trimming: 2 bases; J trimming: 4 bases; junction bases outside the gene matches: 3. Germline V gene sequence: CDR1 MNHNY, CDR2 SVGAGI (reference sequence). This CDR3 comprises 15 residues. CDR3 bases: TGTGCCAGCAGTTACGGACAGGGGTTGAATCAGCCCCAGCATTTT. Amino acid sequence: CASSYGQGLNQPQHF.

This clonotype is medium-sized within its sample. Germline and junction disagree at one end, which may indicate a read error. In nucleotides, the CDR3 is TGTGCCAGCAGCCCGGGCCCCCTCCAAGCGACCCAGTACTTC. Translation: CASSPGPLQATQYF. This rearrangement joins TRBV7-9 to TRBJ2-5; D is unclear. The CDR3 is 14 residues long. Germline values: CDR1 SEHNR, CDR2 FQNEAQ (reference sequence).

This clonotype occurred many times. The chain uses TRBV5-1 and TRBJ2-7, with a weak D call TRBD1 (8 bases). V lost 3 bases and J lost 7, with 17 bases in between. The V gene's germline CDR1 is SGHRS and CDR2 YFSETQ. The length of the CDR3 is 14 residues. The CDR3 nucleotides are TGCGCCAGCAGCTCCGACCTACAGGGGGGGGAGCAGTACTTC. Translation gives CASSSDLQGGEQYF.